These T cell receptor beta chains were read from a single sample in a study of T cell repertoires in cytomegalovirus infection. TCRdb re-analysed the reads in MiXCR, keeping a single row per CDR3 protein. The sample shows under 200,000 distinct CDR3 sequences, more than 15% of them seen only once. The sample taken for sequencing was CD8+ T cells from PBMCs. Source of these receptors: a human donor in good health (CMV status not recorded). Some clones in this sample may be carry-over from other donors' samples. Both conserved end residues are part of each CDR3. Each record gives: clone size, D gene, V gene, J gene, CDR3 protein, CDR3 DNA. A D gene is named only where the DNA matches it firmly. Size values are once, few and many counts, or a class for expanded clones, and some rows have none.

.	.	TRBV5-1	TRBJ2-2	CASSPTEGRSLTGELFF	TGCGCCAGCAGCCCCACTGAGGGCCGGTCCCTCACCGGGGAGCTGTTTTTT
.	TRBD2	TRBV20-1	TRBJ2-1	CSAREWDYHNEQFF	TGCAGTGCTAGAGAGTGGGACTACCACAATGAGCAGTTCTTC
.	TRBD1	TRBV20-1	TRBJ2-7	CSARPQGALYEQYF	TGCAGTGCTAGGCCACAGGGGGCTCTTTACGAGCAGTACTTC
many	TRBD2	TRBV7-9	TRBJ2-7	CASSPYSGGNYEQYF	TGTGCCAGCAGCCCGTATAGCGGGGGAAACTACGAGCAGTACTTC
.	.	TRBV6-6	TRBJ1-1	CASSYSMPNTEAFF	TGTGCCAGCAGTTACTCGATGCCCAACACTGAAGCTTTCTTT
.	TRBD2	TRBV12-3/TRBV12-4	TRBJ2-2	CASRAPRGRDTGELFF	TGTGCCAGCAGGGCCCCCCGGGGGAGGGACACCGGGGAGCTGTTTTTT
few	TRBD2	TRBV7-2	TRBJ2-7	CASSLGSGNEQYF	TGTGCCAGCAGCTTAGGTAGCGGGAACGAGCAGTACTTC
.	TRBD1	TRBV28	TRBJ2-1	CAGSHDRVRFFNEQFF	TGTGCCGGCAGTCACGACAGGGTTAGGTTTTTTAATGAGCAGTTCTTC
.	TRBD1	TRBV20-1	TRBJ1-1	CSVRTGENTEAFF	TGCAGTGTACGGACAGGGGAGAACACTGAAGCTTTCTTT
.	.	TRBV6-2/TRBV6-3	TRBJ2-1	CASSYGPLWEYNEQFF	TGTGCCAGCAGTTACGGTCCTCTTTGGGAATACAATGAGCAGTTCTTC
.	TRBD1	TRBV4-3	TRBJ1-4	CASSQSDRGNEKLFF	TGCGCCAGCAGCCAATCCGACAGGGGAAATGAAAAACTGTTTTTT
.	.	TRBV6-2/TRBV6-3	TRBJ2-7	CASSYSASYEQYF	TGTGCCAGCAGTTATAGCGCCTCCTACGAGCAGTACTTC
.	TRBD2	TRBV28	TRBJ2-7	CASSLAGSIYEQYF	TGTGCCAGCAGTCTAGCGGGCTCTATATACGAGCAGTACTTC
few	TRBD2	TRBV28	TRBJ2-1	CASSLGRASGRYNEQFF	TGTGCCAGCAGTTTAGGTCGAGCGAGCGGGAGATACAATGAGCAGTTCTTC
.	TRBD1	TRBV4-3	TRBJ1-4	CASSQSIGTGNEKLFF	TGCGCCAGCAGCCAATCGATCGGGACAGGGAATGAAAAACTGTTTTTT
.	.	TRBV28	TRBJ2-7	CASTALEDREQYF	TGTGCCAGCACCGCTCTGGAGGACCGCGAGCAGTACTTC
few	.	TRBV7-9	TRBJ1-1	CASSGQGAGFTEAFF	TGTGCCAGCAGCGGGCAGGGTGCAGGATTCACTGAAGCTTTCTTT
.	TRBD1	TRBV12-3/TRBV12-4	TRBJ1-3	CASSLARRGPGNTIYF	TGTGCCAGCAGTTTAGCGCGCAGGGGGCCTGGAAACACCATATATTTT
.	.	TRBV4-3	TRBJ2-7	CASSQWTDREQYF	TGCGCCAGCAGCCAGTGGACAGATCGGGAGCAGTACTTC
few	TRBD2	TRBV28	TRBJ2-1	CASSTRTSGFYNEQFF	TGTGCCAGCAGTACTCGGACTAGCGGGTTTTACAATGAGCAGTTCTTC
few	.	TRBV11-2	TRBJ2-3	CASSSHPGTLKDTQYF	TGTGCCAGCAGCTCCCATCCGGGGACGCTGAAGGATACGCAGTATTTT
.	TRBD2	TRBV6-2/TRBV6-3	TRBJ2-5	CASSAGTSGMETQYF	TGTGCCAGCAGCGCCGGGACTAGCGGGATGGAGACCCAGTACTTC
few	TRBD2	TRBV6-5	TRBJ2-5	CASSYSPAGHQETQYF	TGTGCCAGCAGTTACTCCCCAGCGGGGCACCAAGAGACCCAGTACTTC
few	.	TRBV7-2	TRBJ2-1	CASSQPGLYNEQFF	TGTGCCAGCAGCCAACCGGGACTTTACAATGAGCAGTTCTTC
.	.	TRBV27	TRBJ1-1	CASSLGGLTEAFF	TGTGCCAGCAGTTTAGGGGGGTTAACTGAAGCTTTCTTT
few	TRBD2	TRBV9	TRBJ2-1	CASSASGGPSSYNEQFF	TGTGCCAGCAGCGCGAGCGGGGGCCCTAGCTCCTACAATGAGCAGTTCTTC
few	.	TRBV5-5	TRBJ2-4	CASTGTGVSKNIQYF	TGTGCCAGCACCGGGACCGGGGTTTCCAAAAACATTCAGTACTTC
few	.	TRBV7-8	TRBJ1-2	CASSFQSRSGSLGGYTF	TGTGCCAGCAGCTTTCAATCGCGTTCGGGGTCTCTGGGTGGCTACACCTTC
few	.	TRBV15	TRBJ2-3	CATEEGESDTQYF	TGTGCCACCGAGGAGGGGGAGTCAGATACGCAGTATTTT
.	TRBD1	TRBV29-1	TRBJ2-5	CSVPGTGSIGGQETQYF	TGCAGCGTCCCCGGGACAGGGAGTATAGGTGGACAAGAGACCCAGTACTTC
few	TRBD1	TRBV28	TRBJ2-5	CASSFPTGGKGETQYF	TGTGCCAGCAGTTTCCCGACAGGGGGAAAAGGAGAGACCCAGTACTTC
.	TRBD1	TRBV28	TRBJ2-3	CASSGQGRADTQYF	TGTGCCAGCTCGGGACAGGGGCGGGCAGATACGCAGTATTTT
few	TRBD1	TRBV19	TRBJ2-1	CASSTSGQFNSYNEQFF	TGTGCCAGTAGTACCTCGGGACAGTTTAACTCCTACAATGAGCAGTTCTTC
.	.	TRBV7-9	TRBJ2-7	CASSSDPGEEQYF	TGTGCCAGCAGCTCAGACCCCGGAGAGGAGCAGTACTTC
.	.	TRBV7-9	TRBJ2-1	CASSFAPEQFF	TGTGCCAGCAGCTTCGCCCCTGAGCAGTTCTTC
.	.	TRBV11-2	TRBJ2-7	CASTDTPRQPTYEQYF	TGTGCCAGCACCGACACCCCCCGGCAGCCGACCTACGAGCAGTACTTC
.	TRBD2	TRBV28	TRBJ2-7	CASSSLGLAGLYEQYF	TGTGCCAGCAGTTCCCTCGGACTAGCGGGGCTATACGAGCAGTACTTC
few	TRBD1	TRBV28	TRBJ2-1	CASSAPGGNEQFF	TGTGCCAGCAGTGCTCCAGGGGGCAATGAGCAGTTCTTC
.	TRBD1	TRBV7-6	TRBJ1-5	CASSSDRGQPQHF	TGTGCCAGCAGCAGCGACAGGGGTCAGCCCCAGCATTTT
few	.	TRBV7-8	TRBJ2-1	CASSLGTTSRDEQFF	TGTGCCAGCAGCTTAGGGACGACCTCGCGAGATGAGCAGTTCTTC
.	.	TRBV10-3	TRBJ2-7	CASRPDRNYEQYF	TGTGCCAGCAGACCCGACAGGAACTACGAGCAGTACTTC
.	.	TRBV2	TRBJ1-5	CASSGNNDLQHF	TGTGCCAGCAGTGGCAACAATGACCTCCAGCATTTT
.	TRBD1	TRBV6-5	TRBJ1-2	CASSYTGTGGEGESDGYTF	TGTGCCAGCAGTTACACGGGCACAGGGGGCGAAGGTGAATCGGATGGCTACACCTTC
.	TRBD2	TRBV7-9	TRBJ2-3	CASTQGSGASADTQYF	TGTGCCAGCACCCAAGGGAGCGGGGCTTCGGCAGATACGCAGTATTTT
.	TRBD2	TRBV7-2	TRBJ2-3	CASSFRPRLAGPSDTQYF	TGTGCCAGCAGCTTCAGACCTAGACTAGCGGGGCCCTCAGATACGCAGTATTTT
.	.	TRBV28	TRBJ1-5	CASSLWGGYQPQHF	TGTGCCAGCAGTTTATGGGGGGGTTATCAGCCCCAGCATTTT
few	.	TRBV5-5	TRBJ2-1	CASSKDWEQFF	TGTGCCAGCAGCAAAGACTGGGAGCAGTTCTTC
many	.	TRBV7-9	TRBJ2-7	CASSEVASGLGEQYF	TGTGCCAGCAGCGAGGTGGCGAGCGGCCTGGGCGAGCAGTACTTC